This section outlines one TCR beta chain sequence together with its context. The antigen is unknown. V lost 4 bases and J lost 3, with 16 bases in between. The CDR3 loop spans 16 amino acids. CDR1 SGHAT and CDR2 FQNNGV come from the germline V gene. This sample is part of a study of response to subunit inactivated influenza vaccine. Study-wide findings and caveats: Every seasonal influenza vaccination brings in few new T cells, the authors suggested.

TCRdb fed the RT-PCR reads into MiXCR, producing one record per CDR3 protein. The sample holds hundreds of thousands of distinct CDR3 sequences, over 9.5% seen once. The sequence was collected from a man aged 50 to 59 who received an inactivated influenza vaccine. The rearrangement uses TRBV11-2 and TRBJ2-4, with D possibly matching TRBD1 (7 bases). Sequencing was performed on PBMCs from blood, taken on the day of vaccination. In DNA form, the CDR3 reads TGTGCCAGCAGCTCATCAAGACAGGGAGGCAAAAACATTCAGTACTTC. Translation: CASSSSRQGGKNIQYF.